Below are 26 T cell receptor beta chains sequenced from a single sample in a study of T-cell memory formation after mild COVID-19. In TCRdb, the 5' RACE reads were re-called with MiXCR into one record per CDR3 protein. The sample has 65,000 to 95,000 distinct CDR3 sequences; roughly 13% are singletons. The sample was PBMCs or a T cell subset sorted from them (not recorded which). The source of these receptors is a man aged 18 to 29 who had mild COVID-19 (a few samples of this study predate the infection). Cell type and time point are not known.

This clonotype was picked up a small number of times. This rearrangement joins TRBV27 to TRBJ2-7; D is possibly TRBD1 or TRBD2 (6 bases each). CDR1 MNHEY and CDR2 SMNVEV come from the germline V gene (reference sequence). V was shortened by 4 bases and J by 5 bases, with 9 bases between the two germline ends. There are 12 residues in the CDR3. CDR3 in DNA: TGTGCCAGCAGTTCTGGGGGGCACGAGCAGTACTTC. Protein sequence: CASSSGGHEQYF.

This clonotype showed up many times. The chain links TRBV7-8 to TRBJ1-5; D unresolved. The CDR3 contains 16 residues. The V gene lost 5 bases and the J gene lost 3 bases, with 17 bases spanning the gap. Per the germline V gene, CDR1 is SGHVS and CDR2 is FQNEAQ. CDR3 loop: CASSHINYSPNQPQHF. CDR3 sequence (DNA): TGTGCCAGCAGCCATATTAACTATAGCCCCAATCAGCCCCAGCATTTT.

This clonotype appeared a few times. The chain has TRBV20-1 and TRBJ2-3; TRBD1 matches at 7 bases. CDR3 size: 13 residues. Germline CDR1 reads DFQATT; CDR2 reads SNEGSKA (reference sequence). V trimming: 5 bases; J trimming: 2 bases; junction bases outside the gene matches: 4. CDR3 bases: TGCAGTGCTGTACAGGGGAACACAGATACGCAGTATTTT. Its protein is CSAVQGNTDTQYF.

The gene calls are TRBV7-9 and TRBJ2-7; D gene ambiguous. V lost 4 bases, J lost 5 bases, and 9 bases lay in between. CDR1 is SEHNR, CDR2 FQNEAQ, per germline (reference sequence). The CDR3 length is 12 residues. Written as DNA, the CDR3 is TGTGCCAGCAGCTCGAGATTGGACGAGCAGTACGTC. This sequence encodes CASSSRLDEQYV.

The rearrangement links TRBV19 to TRBJ1-5, with a weak D call TRBD1 (6 bases). Germline loops: CDR1 LNHDA, CDR2 SQIVND (reference sequence). The CDR3 sequence is 15 residues long. V lost 6 bases to trimming and J lost 2 bases, with 14 bases between them. This chain's CDR3 is CASRSRDNGNQPQHF. DNA for the CDR3: TGTGCCAGTAGGTCTCGGGACAATGGCAATCAGCCCCAGCATTTT.

The rearrangement links TRBV13 to TRBJ2-7; TRBD1 matches at 10 bases. The V gene's germline CDR1 is PRHDT and CDR2 FYEKMQ (reference sequence). The V and J ends lost 5 bases and 6 bases, in that order; junction bases with no gene match: 10. CDR3 length equals 15 residues. The DNA of the CDR3 is TGTGCCAGCAGCGTCACCACGACAGGGGGCAGCGAGCAGTACTTC. Its protein is CASSVTTTGGSEQYF. The full variable domain, completed using reference TRBV13 and TRBJ2-7, is AAGVIQSPRHLIKEKRETATLKCYPIPRHDTVYWYQQGPGQDPQFLISFYEKMQSDKGSIPDRFSAQQFSDYHSELNMSSLELGDSALYFCASSVTTTGGSEQYFGPGTRLTVT.

This sequence joins TRBV11-2 and TRBJ1-2; no firm D call. V lost 5 bases and J 4 bases, leaving 11 bases between the germline ends. Germline V gene data show CDR1 as SGHAT and CDR2 as FQNNGV. This CDR3 has 13 amino acids. The CDR3 sequence is CASSLPRTYGYTF. In nucleotides, the CDR3 is TGTGCCAGCAGCCTACCAAGGACCTATGGCTACACCTTC.

The table lists this clonotype with many counts. The rearrangement uses TRBV20-1 and TRBJ2-5; D call uncertain. With 3 bases removed from V and 5 bases from J, the gap between germline ends came to 13 bases. Germline V gene lookup returns CDR1 DFQATT and CDR2 SNEGSKA (reference sequence). The CDR3 runs to 13 residues. In nucleotides, the CDR3 is TGCAGTGCTAGTCTTCCAGATCCGGAGACCCAGTACTTC. Protein product: CSASLPDPETQYF.

The chain has TRBV4-1 and TRBJ2-1; D might be TRBD1 (5 bases). The CDR3 has 17 amino acids. Germline CDR1 MGHRA, CDR2 YSYEKL. V was cut by 0 bases and J by 3 bases, with 15 bases left in between. The CDR3 DNA reads TGCGCCAGCAGCCAAGATCAGAGGACACTTCACTACAATGAGCAGTTCTTC. Protein product: CASSQDQRTLHYNEQFF.

This clonotype was seen only a few times. The V gene is TRBV6-5, the J gene TRBJ2-2; maybe TRBD2 (6 bases). This CDR3 comprises 15 residues. Germline-derived CDR1 and CDR2 are MNHEY and SVGAGI. The V end lost 6 bases, the J end lost 0 bases, and 11 bases lay between the germline ends. CDR3: CASSPRGSNTGELFF. The CDR3 DNA reads as TGTGCCAGCAGCCCCCGGGGGTCGAACACCGGGGAGCTGTTTTTT.

The genes are TRBV6-6 and TRBJ2-3; D call uncertain. The germline gives CDR1 MNHNY, CDR2 SVGAGI (reference sequence). Trimming removed 1 base at V and 5 bases at J, with 13 bases between. The CDR3 loop spans 15 amino acids. The CDR3 loop reads CASSYWGNEGDTQYF. The CDR3 coding sequence is TGTGCCAGCAGTTACTGGGGAAACGAAGGAGATACGCAGTATTTT.

The chain has TRBV6-6 and TRBJ2-1, with D unresolved. The CDR3 has 14 residues. The V gene lost 2 bases and the J gene lost 7 bases, with 12 bases spanning the gap. Germline V gives CDR1 MNHNY, CDR2 SVGAGI (reference sequence). The CDR3 region is CASSYPNQANEQFF. Written as DNA, the CDR3 is TGTGCCAGCAGTTACCCGAACCAGGCAAATGAGCAGTTCTTC.

V gene TRBV29-1 combines with J gene TRBJ2-5; 11 bases match TRBD1. The CDR3 totals 15 residues. After removal of 7 bases from V and 5 bases from J, the junction contained 12 bases not matched to a gene. Germline CDR1 SQVTM, CDR2 ANQGSEA. This CDR3 reads CSAEARTGGWETQYF. The CDR3 DNA is TGCAGCGCTGAGGCCAGGACAGGGGGCTGGGAGACCCAGTACTTC.

The chain combines TRBV7-9 with TRBJ2-2; a weak D match, TRBD1 (6 bases). The CDR3 spans 15 residues. Looked up from germline, CDR1 is SEHNR and CDR2 is FQNEAQ (reference sequence). The germline V and J ends were trimmed by 4 bases and 6 bases, with 15 bases remaining between them. Here the CDR3 reads CASSYWDIRSGELFF. In DNA, the CDR3 is TGTGCCAGCAGCTACTGGGACATTCGGTCCGGGGAGCTGTTTTTT.

In this sample, this clonotype turned up a few times. J is TRBJ2-2 and V is TRBV29-1; 14 bases align to TRBD2. Germline CDR1 and CDR2: SQVTM and ANQGSEA. V shed 4 bases and J 9 bases; nucleotides not matched to a gene: 7. The CDR3 has 15 amino acids. CDR3 DNA: TGCAGCGTTGCCGGGACTAGCGGGGGAAGAAGGGAGCTGTTTTTT. It translates to CSVAGTSGGRRELFF.

This clonotype was recorded a few times. The chain combines TRBV29-1 with TRBJ2-2, with D uncertain. This CDR3 spans 12 amino acids. CDR1 and CDR2 (germline): SQVTM, ANQGSEA. V dropped 6 bases and J dropped 7 bases, with 12 bases sitting between them. CDR3 protein: CSVTPASGELFF. The CDR3 nucleotides are TGCAGCGTGACCCCTGCGAGCGGGGAGCTGTTTTTT.

This clonotype was seen a few times. The CDR3 DNA reads TGTGCCAGCAGCTTCGGGTATAGCGGGGGATACACAGATACGCAGTATTTT. Protein product: CASSFGYSGGYTDTQYF. The chain recombines TRBV7-3 with TRBJ2-3; 9 bases are a match to TRBD2. Germline CDR1 and CDR2: SGHTA and FQGTGA. This CDR3 comprises 17 residues. Trimming at V came to 3 bases and at J to 2 bases, leaving 9 bases not matched to a gene.

V and J are TRBV7-7 and TRBJ2-5; D could derive from TRBD1 or TRBD2 (6 bases each). CDR1 is SSHAT, CDR2 FNYEAQ, per germline (reference sequence). V was shortened by 5 bases and J by 4 bases, with 17 bases between the two germline ends. This CDR3 has 15 amino acids. The CDR3 loop reads CASSPGDTSSETQYF. CDR3 in DNA: TGTGCCAGCAGCCCGGGGGACACCAGTTCAGAGACCCAGTACTTC.

The chain has TRBV7-9 and TRBJ2-3; D ambiguous. CDR1 is SEHNR and CDR2 is FQNEAQ in the germline V gene (reference sequence). Trimming took 4 bases from V and 2 from J, leaving 7 bases between them. The CDR3 is made up of 13 amino acids. In nucleotides, the CDR3 is TGTGCCAGCAGCTCCACTCCCACAGATACGCAGTATTTT. Translated, it gives CASSSTPTDTQYF.

The gene calls are TRBV10-2 and TRBJ2-7; a weak D match, TRBD2 (5 bases). From germline, CDR1 is WSHSY and CDR2 SAAADI. This CDR3 contains 17 residues. Trimming left V 0 bases short and J 0 bases short, with 15 bases between. The CDR3 nucleotides are TGCGCCAGCAGTGAGTCGAATTTCCGGGGTAGCTCCTACGAGCAGTACTTC. As protein: CASSESNFRGSSYEQYF.

About this clonotype: No conserved phenylalanine or tryptophan ends this CDR3, so it is likely a read error. It is unclear where the CDR3 begins or ends on the DNA, so no DNA is shown, and the CDR3 is as TCRdb lists it. The chain uses TRBV7-9 and TRBJ2-7; the table's D call of TRBD1 was not tested on the DNA. CDR1 is SEHNR and CDR2 is FQNEAQ in the germline V gene (reference sequence). The CDR3 numbers 11 amino acids, ends counted. The CDR3 sequence: CASRPGTGLYL.

CDR3 loop: CAARQDATNEKLFF. For the CDR3, the DNA is TGTGCCGCACGACAGGACGCAACTAATGAAAAACTGTTTTTT. The gene calls are TRBV2 and TRBJ1-4; perhaps TRBD1 as D (6 bases). Trimming stripped 11 bases from V and 0 bases from J, with 13 bases between. The germline CDR1 and CDR2 sequences are SNHLY and FYNNEI. CDR3 length: 14 amino acids.

This clonotype was found a few times. The J gene is TRBJ2-1, the V gene TRBV5-1, with D perhaps TRBD2 (5 bases). The CDR3 length is 14 residues. Per germline, CDR1 SGHRS and CDR2 YFSETQ. Trimming removed 3 bases at V and 8 bases at J, with 15 bases between. CDR3 loop: CASSYSAGSYEQFF. The DNA of the CDR3 is TGCGCCAGCAGCTATTCGGCGGGTAGCTATGAGCAGTTCTTC.

This clonotype was found a few times. The chain joins TRBV25-1 to TRBJ2-1; weak D call: TRBD1 (6 bases). Per the germline V gene, CDR1 is MGHDK and CDR2 is SYGVNS. Trimming shortened V by 3 bases and J by 4 bases, and 7 bases separated the two germline ends. The CDR3 spans 13 residues. The CDR3 DNA follows: TGTGCCAGCAGTGACAGGGGATACAATGAGCAGTTCTTC. Translated: CASSDRGYNEQFF.

This clonotype came up many times. The V and J genes are TRBV4-1 and TRBJ2-7; the match to TRBD1 covers 7 bases. The trim removed 5 bases at V and 4 bases at J, leaving 8 bases unmatched. Germline-derived CDR1 and CDR2 are MGHRA and YSYEKL. This CDR3 region has 14 residues. As DNA, the CDR3 is TGCGCCAGCAGCTCCGGACAGGCGTTATACGAGCAGTACTTC. It yields the protein CASSSGQALYEQYF.

This clonotype appeared a few times. The chain is built from TRBV10-3 and TRBJ1-1, with 7 bases fitting TRBD1. Germline trimming cut 8 bases from V and 7 bases from J; bases unmatched to any gene: 10. This CDR3 comprises 13 residues. The germline V gene has CDR1 ENHRY and CDR2 SYGVKD. The CDR3 bases are TGTGCCATCGGAGGGGGCGATACGGTTGAAGCTTTCTTT. This encodes CAIGGGDTVEAFF.